This T cell receptor beta chain was found in a study of T cell changes during pregnancy in multiple sclerosis. Here immunoSEQ multiplex PCR was the method, and the copy in TCRdb shows in-frame clones only, minus some. The repertoire holds about 65,000 clones, with about 92% as singletons. V shed 8 bases and J shed 0 bases, with 11 bases lying between them. Germline lookup yields CDR1 SGHAT and CDR2 FQNNGV. The CDR3 spans 13 residues. The clonotype was recovered from a female donor in good health, enrolled as a control in a pregnancy study. This sample comprised CD8+ T cells from peripheral blood mononuclear cells, obtained in the third trimester of pregnancy. This sequence joins TRBV11-2 and TRBJ2-7; no clear D gene. The CDR3 DNA is TGTGCCAGCTCCGCGGAACTCTCCTACGAGCAGTACTTC. Translating it yields CASSAELSYEQYF.